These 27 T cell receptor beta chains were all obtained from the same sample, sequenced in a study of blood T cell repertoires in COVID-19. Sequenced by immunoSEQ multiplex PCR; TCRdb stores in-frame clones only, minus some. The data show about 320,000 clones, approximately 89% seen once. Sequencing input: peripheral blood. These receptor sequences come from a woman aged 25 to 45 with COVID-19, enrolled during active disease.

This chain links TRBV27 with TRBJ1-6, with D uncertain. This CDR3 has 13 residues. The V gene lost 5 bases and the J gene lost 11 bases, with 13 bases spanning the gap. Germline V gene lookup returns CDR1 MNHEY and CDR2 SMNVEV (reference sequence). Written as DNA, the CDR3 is TGTGCCAGCAGTCCGGCAGCGTGGACACCCCTCCACTTT. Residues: CASSPAAWTPLHF.

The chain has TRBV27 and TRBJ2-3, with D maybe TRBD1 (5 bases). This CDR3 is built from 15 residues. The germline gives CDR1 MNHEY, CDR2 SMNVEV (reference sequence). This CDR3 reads CAAWQGRFSTDTQYF. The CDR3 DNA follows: TGTGCGGCCTGGCAGGGCCGATTTAGCACAGATACGCAGTATTTT.

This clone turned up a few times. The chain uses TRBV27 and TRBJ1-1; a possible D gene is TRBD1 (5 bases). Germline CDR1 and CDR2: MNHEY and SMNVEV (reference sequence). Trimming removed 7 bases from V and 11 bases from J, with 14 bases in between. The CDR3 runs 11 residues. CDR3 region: CASTRGRAAFF. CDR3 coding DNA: TGTGCCAGCACGCGGGGGAGGGCTGCTTTCTTT.

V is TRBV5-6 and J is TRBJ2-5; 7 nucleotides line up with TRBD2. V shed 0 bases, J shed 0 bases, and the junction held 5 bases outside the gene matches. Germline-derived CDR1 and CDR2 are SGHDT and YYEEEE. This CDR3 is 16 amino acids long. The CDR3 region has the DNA TGTGCCAGCAGCTTGGAGCGGGGAGAGTACCAAGAGACCCAGTACTTC. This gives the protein CASSLERGEYQETQYF. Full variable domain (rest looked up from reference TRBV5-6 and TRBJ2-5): DAGVTQSPTHLIKTRGQQVTLRCSPKSGHDTVSWYQQALGQGPQFIFQYYEEEERQRGNFPDRFSGHQFPNYSSELNVNALLLGDSALYLCASSLERGEYQETQYFGPGTRLLVL.

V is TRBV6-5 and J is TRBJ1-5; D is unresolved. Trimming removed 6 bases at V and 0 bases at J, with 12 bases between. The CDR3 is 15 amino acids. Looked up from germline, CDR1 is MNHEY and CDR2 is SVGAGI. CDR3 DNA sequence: TGTGCCAGCAGGGTCCAGGCTTATAGCAATCAGCCCCAGCATTTT. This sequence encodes CASRVQAYSNQPQHF.

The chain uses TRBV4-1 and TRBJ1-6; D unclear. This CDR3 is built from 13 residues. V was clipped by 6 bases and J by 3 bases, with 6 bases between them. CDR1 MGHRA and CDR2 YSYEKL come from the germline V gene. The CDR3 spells CASRRDYNSPLHF. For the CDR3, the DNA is TGCGCCAGCAGACGAGACTATAATTCACCCCTCCACTTT.

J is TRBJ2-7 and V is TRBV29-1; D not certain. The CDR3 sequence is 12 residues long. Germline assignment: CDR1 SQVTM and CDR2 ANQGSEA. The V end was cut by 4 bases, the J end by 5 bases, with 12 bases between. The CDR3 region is CSVVLGLDEQYF. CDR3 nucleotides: TGCAGCGTTGTTCTTGGGCTTGACGAGCAGTACTTC.

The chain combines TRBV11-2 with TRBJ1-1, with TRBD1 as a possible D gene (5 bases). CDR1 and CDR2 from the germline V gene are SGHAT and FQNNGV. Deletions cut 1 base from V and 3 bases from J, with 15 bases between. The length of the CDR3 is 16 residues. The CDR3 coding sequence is TGTGCCAGCAGCTTAGCTCAATCCGGGGGAGACACTGAAGCTTTCTTT. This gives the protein CASSLAQSGGDTEAFF.

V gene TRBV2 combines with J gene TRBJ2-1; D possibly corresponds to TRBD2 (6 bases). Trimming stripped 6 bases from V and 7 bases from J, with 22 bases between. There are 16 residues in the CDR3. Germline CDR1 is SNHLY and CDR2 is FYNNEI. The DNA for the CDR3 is TGTGCCAGCAGCCCACATCCGGAGGAGGGATGGAATGAGCAGTTCTTC. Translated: CASSPHPEEGWNEQFF.

The CDR3 here is CASSIGQGSYEQYF. The CDR3 region has the DNA TGTGCCAGCTCGATAGGACAGGGGAGCTACGAGCAGTACTTC. The chain carries TRBV18 and TRBJ2-7, with 9 nucleotides matching TRBD1. Germline assignment: CDR1 KGHSH and CDR2 LQKENI. This CDR3 has 14 amino acids. J gave up 3 bases and V 6 bases, and 6 bases lay outside the gene matches.

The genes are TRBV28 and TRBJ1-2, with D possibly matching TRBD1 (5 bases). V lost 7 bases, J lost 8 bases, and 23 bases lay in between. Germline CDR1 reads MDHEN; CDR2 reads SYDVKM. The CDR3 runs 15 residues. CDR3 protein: CASIPPGSPKGGYTF. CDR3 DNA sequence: TGTGCCAGCATCCCCCCCGGCTCCCCAAAGGGGGGCTACACCTTC.

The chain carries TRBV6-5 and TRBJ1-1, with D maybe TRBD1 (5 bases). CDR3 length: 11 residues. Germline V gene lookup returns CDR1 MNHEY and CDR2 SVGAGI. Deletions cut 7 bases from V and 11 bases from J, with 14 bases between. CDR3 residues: CASTQGLIAFF. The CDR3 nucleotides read TGTGCCAGCACCCAGGGTTTGATCGCTTTCTTT.

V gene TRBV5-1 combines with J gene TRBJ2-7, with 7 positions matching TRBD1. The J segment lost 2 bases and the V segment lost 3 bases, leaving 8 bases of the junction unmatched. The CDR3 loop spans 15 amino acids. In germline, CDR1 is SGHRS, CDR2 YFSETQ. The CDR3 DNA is TGCGCCAGCAGCTCGGGACAGCCTACCCCCTACGAGCAGTACTTC. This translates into CASSSGQPTPYEQYF.

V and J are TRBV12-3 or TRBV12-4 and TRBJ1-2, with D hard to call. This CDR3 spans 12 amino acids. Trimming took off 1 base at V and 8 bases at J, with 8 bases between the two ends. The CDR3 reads CASSLGLGGYTF. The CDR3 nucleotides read TGTGCCAGCAGTTTAGGCCTCGGGGGCTACACCTTC.

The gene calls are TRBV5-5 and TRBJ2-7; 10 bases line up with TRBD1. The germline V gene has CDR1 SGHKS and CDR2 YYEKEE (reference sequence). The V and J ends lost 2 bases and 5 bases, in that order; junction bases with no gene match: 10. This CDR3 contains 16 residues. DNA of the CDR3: TGTGCCAGCAGCTTAATCGGGACAGGGGTCGTCGACGAGCAGTACTTC. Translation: CASSLIGTGVVDEQYF.

The CDR3 nucleotides read TGTGCCAGCAGCCCAACTTGGACAGATAACACTGAAGCTTTCTTT. Its protein is CASSPTWTDNTEAFF. The J gene is TRBJ1-1, the V gene TRBV7-9; tentative D call: TRBD1 (6 bases). The length of the CDR3 is 15 residues. CDR1 and CDR2 from the germline V gene are SEHNR and FQNEAQ (reference sequence). V was shortened by 5 bases and J by 2 bases, with 15 bases between the two germline ends.

DNA of the CDR3: TGTGCCAGCAGCTGGGCGGGGGGCCCCTTCGAGCAGTACTTC. Protein: CASSWAGGPFEQYF. The V and J genes are TRBV5-4 and TRBJ2-7, with 8 positions matching TRBD2. With V trimmed by 3 bases and J by 6 bases, 8 bases remained unmatched. Germline assignment: CDR1 SGHNT and CDR2 YYREEE (reference sequence). The CDR3 spans 14 residues.

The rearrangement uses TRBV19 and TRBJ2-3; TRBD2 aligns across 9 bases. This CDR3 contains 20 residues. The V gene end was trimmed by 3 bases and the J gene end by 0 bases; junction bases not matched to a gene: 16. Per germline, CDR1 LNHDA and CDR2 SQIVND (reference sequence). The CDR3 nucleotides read TGTGCCAGTAGTATCGGACTAGCGAAGGGAGGGACCCAGAGCACAGATACGCAGTATTTT. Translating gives CASSIGLAKGGTQSTDTQYF.

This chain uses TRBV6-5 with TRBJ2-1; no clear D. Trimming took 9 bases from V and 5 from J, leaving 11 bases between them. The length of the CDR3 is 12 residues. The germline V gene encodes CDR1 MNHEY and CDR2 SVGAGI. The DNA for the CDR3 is TGTGCCAGTGGGCAGTACAACAATGAGCAGTTCTTC. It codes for CASGQYNNEQFF.

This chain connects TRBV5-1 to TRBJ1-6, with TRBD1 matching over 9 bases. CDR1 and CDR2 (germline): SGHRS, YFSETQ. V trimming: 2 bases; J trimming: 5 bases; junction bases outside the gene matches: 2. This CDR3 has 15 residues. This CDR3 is CASSLTGGNNSPLHF. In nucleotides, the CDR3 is TGCGCCAGCAGCTTAACAGGGGGCAATAATTCACCCCTCCACTTT. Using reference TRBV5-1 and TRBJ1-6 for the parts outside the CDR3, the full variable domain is KAGVTQTPRYLIKTRGQQVTLSCSPISGHRSVSWYQQTPGQGLQFLFEYFSETQRNKGNFPGRFSGRQFSNSRSEMNVSTLELGDSALYLCASSLTGGNNSPLHFGNGTRLTVT.

CDR3 in amino acids: CASSEVGGGSYNEQFF. The CDR3 DNA sequence: TGTGCCAGCAGTGAAGTTGGCGGGGGCTCCTACAATGAGCAGTTCTTC. This sequence joins TRBV6-1 and TRBJ2-1; 7 positions agree with TRBD2. After removal of 1 base from V and 0 bases from J, the junction contained 3 bases not matched to a gene. Per germline, CDR1 MNHNS and CDR2 SASEGT. This CDR3 spans 16 amino acids.

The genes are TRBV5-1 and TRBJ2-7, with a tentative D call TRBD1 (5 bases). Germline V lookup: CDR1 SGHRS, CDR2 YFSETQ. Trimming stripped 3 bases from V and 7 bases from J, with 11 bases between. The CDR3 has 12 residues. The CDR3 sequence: CASSWTREEQYF. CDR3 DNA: TGCGCCAGCAGCTGGACAAGGGAAGAGCAGTACTTC.

The CDR3 reads CASSQGRGQPQHF. The CDR3 nucleotides are TGCGCCAGCAGCCAAGGTCGGGGTCAGCCCCAGCATTTT. The V and J genes are TRBV4-1 and TRBJ1-5; D is uncertain. Germline-derived CDR1 and CDR2 are MGHRA and YSYEKL. V shed 1 base and J shed 6 bases, with 7 bases lying between them. The CDR3 totals 13 residues.

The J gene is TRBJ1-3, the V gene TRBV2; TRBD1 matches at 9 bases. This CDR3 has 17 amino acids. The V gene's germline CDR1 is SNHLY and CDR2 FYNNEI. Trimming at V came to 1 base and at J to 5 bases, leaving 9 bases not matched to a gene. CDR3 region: CASSEEKQGAYRNTIYF. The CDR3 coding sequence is TGTGCCAGCAGTGAAGAGAAACAGGGGGCTTATCGAAACACCATATATTTT.

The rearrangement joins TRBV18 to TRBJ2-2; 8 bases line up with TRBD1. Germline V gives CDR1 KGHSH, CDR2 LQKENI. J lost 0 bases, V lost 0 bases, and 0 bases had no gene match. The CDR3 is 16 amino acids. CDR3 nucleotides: TGTGCCAGCTCACCACCGGACAGGGCGAACACCGGGGAGCTGTTTTTT. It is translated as CASSPPDRANTGELFF.

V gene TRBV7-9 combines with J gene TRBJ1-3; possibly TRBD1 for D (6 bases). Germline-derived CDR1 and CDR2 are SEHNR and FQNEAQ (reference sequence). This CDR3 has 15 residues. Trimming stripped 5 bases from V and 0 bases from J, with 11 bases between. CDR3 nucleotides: TGTGCCAGCAGCCCTGACAGGAACTCTGGAAACACCATATATTTT. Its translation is CASSPDRNSGNTIYF.

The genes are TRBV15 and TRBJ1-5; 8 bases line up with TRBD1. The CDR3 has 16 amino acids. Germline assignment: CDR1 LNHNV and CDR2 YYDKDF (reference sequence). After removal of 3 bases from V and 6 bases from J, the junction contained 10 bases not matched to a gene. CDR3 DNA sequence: TGTGCCACCAGCAGGGATCGGACAGGGAATAGTCAGCCCCAGCATTTT. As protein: CATSRDRTGNSQPQHF. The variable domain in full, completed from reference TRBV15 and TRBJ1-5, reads DAMVIQNPRYQVTQFGKPVTLSCSQTLNHNVMYWYQQKSSQAPKLLFHYYDKDFNNEADTPDNFQSRRPNTSFCFLDIRSPGLGDTAMYLCATSRDRTGNSQPQHFGDGTRLSIL.